A selection of T cell receptor beta chains follows, all from one sample in a study of shared clonotypes between healthy human individuals. Clones were sequenced by immunoSEQ multiplex PCR, and TCRdb holds only the in-frame ones, with some missing. The sample has roughly 500,000 clones, 60% to 85% seen once. Source material: PBMCs. The receptors were sampled from a woman aged 40 to 49 in good health. Some clones in this sample may be carry-over from other donors' samples. The CDR3 runs from the conserved cysteine through the conserved F or W. D genes are given only for firm matches. Size tells how often a clone was seen (once, few, many) or the class of an expanded clone, and some rows leave it out.

clone_size: .; j_call: TRBJ2-7; d_call: .; v_call: TRBV30; cdr3_nt: TGTGCCTGGAGACACCCGGGACCCTACGAGCAGTACTTC; cdr3_aa: CAWRHPGPYEQYF
clone_size: .; j_call: TRBJ2-1; d_call: TRBD2; v_call: TRBV5-1; cdr3_nt: TGCGCCAGCAGCCTGTTTGGCGGGGGCTACAATGAGCAGTTCTTC; cdr3_aa: CASSLFGGGYNEQFF
clone_size: .; j_call: TRBJ2-5; d_call: TRBD2; v_call: TRBV5-1; cdr3_nt: TGCGCCAGCAGCTTGGGACTAGCGGGAAGCCAAGAGACCCAGTACTTC; cdr3_aa: CASSLGLAGSQETQYF
clone_size: .; j_call: TRBJ2-5; d_call: .; v_call: TRBV2; cdr3_nt: TGTGCCAGCAGTGATCGGACAGACCAAGAGACCCAGTACTTC; cdr3_aa: CASSDRTDQETQYF
clone_size: .; j_call: TRBJ2-5; d_call: TRBD1; v_call: TRBV9; cdr3_nt: TGTGCCAGCAGCGCCCAACGGACAGGATCCCAAGAGACCCAGTACTTC; cdr3_aa: CASSAQRTGSQETQYF
clone_size: .; j_call: TRBJ2-1; d_call: .; v_call: TRBV18; cdr3_nt: TGTGCCAGCTCACCACCACCTTTAGCACAAAGGGCGGATGAGCAGTTCTTC; cdr3_aa: CASSPPPLAQRADEQFF
clone_size: few; j_call: TRBJ2-4; d_call: .; v_call: TRBV29-1; cdr3_nt: TGCAGCGTGGAGACGGGGAACATTCAGTACTTC; cdr3_aa: CSVETGNIQYF
clone_size: .; j_call: TRBJ2-3; d_call: .; v_call: TRBV19; cdr3_nt: TGTGCCAGTAGTATGGGCTTAACCTTCACAGATACGCAGTATTTT; cdr3_aa: CASSMGLTFTDTQYF
clone_size: once; j_call: TRBJ2-2; d_call: .; v_call: TRBV9; cdr3_nt: TGTGCCAGCAGCGTATTCTCGGACTACTTGAACACCGGGGAGCTGTTTTTT; cdr3_aa: CASSVFSDYLNTGELFF
clone_size: .; j_call: TRBJ2-3; d_call: TRBD1; v_call: TRBV5-1; cdr3_nt: TGCGCCAGCAGCTTGACAGGGGCCGCAGATACGCAGTATTTT; cdr3_aa: CASSLTGAADTQYF
clone_size: .; j_call: TRBJ2-7; d_call: TRBD2; v_call: TRBV7-8; cdr3_nt: TGTGCCAGCAGCTTAAATCCAGCGGGAGTCGGGTACGAGCAGTACTTC; cdr3_aa: CASSLNPAGVGYEQYF
clone_size: .; j_call: TRBJ1-2; d_call: TRBD1; v_call: TRBV4-2; cdr3_nt: TGTGCCAGCAGCCAAGGGGAGGGGGCGGGCTGTGGCTACACCTTC; cdr3_aa: CASSQGEGAGCGYTF
clone_size: .; j_call: TRBJ1-2; d_call: .; v_call: TRBV28; cdr3_nt: TGTGCCAGCAGTTTCCTCCGGGGAGCTAACTATGGCTACACCTTC; cdr3_aa: CASSFLRGANYGYTF
clone_size: .; j_call: TRBJ2-7; d_call: .; v_call: TRBV28; cdr3_nt: TGTGCCAGCAGTTTTGGGGAACCGGGGGAGCAGTACTTC; cdr3_aa: CASSFGEPGEQYF
clone_size: .; j_call: TRBJ2-1; d_call: TRBD2; v_call: TRBV30; cdr3_nt: TGTGCCACCGCTAGCGGGAGTTCCAATGAGCAGTTCTTC; cdr3_aa: CATASGSSNEQFF
clone_size: .; j_call: TRBJ2-7; d_call: TRBD1; v_call: TRBV2; cdr3_nt: TGTGCCAGCAAAATGACAGGGGGACACGAGCAGTACTTC; cdr3_aa: CASKMTGGHEQYF
clone_size: .; j_call: TRBJ1-2; d_call: TRBD1; v_call: TRBV28; cdr3_nt: TGTGCCAGCAGTTCCCCGTGGACAGGAGTTAACTATGGCTACACCTTC; cdr3_aa: CASSSPWTGVNYGYTF
clone_size: .; j_call: TRBJ1-2; d_call: .; v_call: TRBV7-3; cdr3_nt: TGTGCCAGCAGCTTAAACCAGGGAAGCTTGTACACCTTC; cdr3_aa: CASSLNQGSLYTF
clone_size: .; j_call: TRBJ2-2; d_call: .; v_call: TRBV18; cdr3_nt: TGTGCCAGCTCACCACCTTCTGCGGGCTCCGGGGAGCTGTTTTTT; cdr3_aa: CASSPPSAGSGELFF
clone_size: .; j_call: TRBJ2-7; d_call: .; v_call: TRBV28; cdr3_nt: TGTGCCAGCAGTCTCGGGTCCGCCTACGAGCAGTACTTC; cdr3_aa: CASSLGSAYEQYF
clone_size: .; j_call: TRBJ2-4; d_call: TRBD1; v_call: TRBV19; cdr3_nt: TGTGCCAGTAGTATACTGGGACAGGGGGCTGGGGGGATCAAAAACATTCAGTACTTC; cdr3_aa: CASSILGQGAGGIKNIQYF
clone_size: .; j_call: TRBJ2-1; d_call: .; v_call: TRBV14; cdr3_nt: TGTGCCAGCAGCCAAGTAATGGGTCGGGGAAGGGGCAATGAGCAGTTCTTC; cdr3_aa: CASSQVMGRGRGNEQFF
clone_size: .; j_call: TRBJ2-7; d_call: TRBD1; v_call: TRBV5-4; cdr3_nt: TGTGCCAGCAGCGAACAGGGGGCTCTCTACGAGCAGTACTTC; cdr3_aa: CASSEQGALYEQYF
clone_size: .; j_call: TRBJ2-1; d_call: TRBD2; v_call: TRBV7-9; cdr3_nt: TGTGCCAGCAGCTCATTAGGGGGACTAGCGGAGGTGGGGAATGAGCAGTTCTTC; cdr3_aa: CASSSLGGLAEVGNEQFF
clone_size: .; j_call: TRBJ2-1; d_call: TRBD2; v_call: TRBV10-3; cdr3_nt: TGTGCCATGGGTGGGAGCGGGAGGGCCTCCTACAATGAGCAGTTCTTC; cdr3_aa: CAMGGSGRASYNEQFF
clone_size: .; j_call: TRBJ2-3; d_call: .; v_call: TRBV29-1; cdr3_nt: TGCAGCGTTTCGGGGTGGGCAGATACGCAGTATTTT; cdr3_aa: CSVSGWADTQYF
clone_size: .; j_call: TRBJ1-4; d_call: .; v_call: TRBV15; cdr3_nt: TGTGCCACCAGCAGAGGCCAAAATGAAAAACTGTTTTTT; cdr3_aa: CATSRGQNEKLFF
clone_size: .; j_call: TRBJ1-2; d_call: .; v_call: TRBV10-3; cdr3_nt: TGTGCCATCAGTGATGATTCGCGCGGGGGCTACACCTTC; cdr3_aa: CAISDDSRGGYTF
clone_size: .; j_call: TRBJ2-6; d_call: .; v_call: TRBV30; cdr3_nt: TGTGCCTGGAGGTACTCTGGGGCCAACGTCCTGACTTTC; cdr3_aa: CAWRYSGANVLTF
clone_size: .; j_call: TRBJ2-5; d_call: .; v_call: TRBV7-3; cdr3_nt: TGTGCCAGCAGCCGAAGGGAACAAGAGACCCAGTACTTC; cdr3_aa: CASSRREQETQYF
clone_size: few; j_call: TRBJ2-1; d_call: TRBD2; v_call: TRBV11-3; cdr3_nt: TGTGCCAGCAGCTTAGTTGGTTGGGCTAGCGGCTACAATGAGCAGTTCTTC; cdr3_aa: CASSLVGWASGYNEQFF
clone_size: .; j_call: TRBJ1-5; d_call: .; v_call: TRBV19; cdr3_nt: TGTGCCAGTAGTAGGCAGGCCCCGGATCAGCCCCAGCATTTT; cdr3_aa: CASSRQAPDQPQHF